What follows is one T cell receptor beta chain and its context. This sample also contains other DNA sequences that code for the same CDR3. Assay used: immunoSEQ multiplex PCR; TCRdb lists only in-frame clones, some missing. The table lists fewer than 3 million clones, around 90% of them singletons. Donors comprised only Caucasian adults living in Nashville, Tennessee. This sample stems from a study of shared clonotypes between healthy human individuals. This CDR3 has 16 amino acids. V gave up 1 base and J gave up 4 bases; unmatched junction bases: 6. Germline V gene data show CDR1 as SGHTA and CDR2 as FQGNSA.

The sequencing input was naive CD4+ T cells from PBMCs. Subset defined: CD45RA+ positively selected. The chain combines TRBV7-2 with TRBJ2-7; TRBD2 agrees at 11 bases. The clonotype comes from a young man in good health. Some clones in this sample may be carry-over from other donors' samples. The CDR3 spells CASSLGTGTSGYEQYF. CDR3 coding DNA: TGTGCCAGCAGCTTAGGTACCGGGACTAGCGGATACGAGCAGTACTTC.